This is a list of T cell receptor beta chains from one sample in a study of T cell changes during pregnancy in multiple sclerosis. This table comes from immunoSEQ multiplex PCR, and its TCRdb copy is limited to in-frame clones, with some not included. This repertoire shows 95,000 to 110,000 clones, roughly nine tenths found once; its top ten account for 0.75% to 0.95%. The source material was peripheral blood, sampled after pregnancy. These receptors were obtained from a female donor with multiple sclerosis, enrolled in a pregnancy study. Both conserved end residues are part of each CDR3. Fields, in order: D gene, V gene, J gene, clone size, CDR3 protein, CDR3 DNA. D genes are given only for firm matches. Expanded clones are given a class, and other clones once, few, many or no size at all.

-	TRBV9	TRBJ1-3	-	CASSVTTGGNTIYF	TGTGCCAGCAGCGTAACAACGGGGGGAAACACCATATATTTT
TRBD1	TRBV4-2	TRBJ1-6	-	CASSQEGRTGIGSPLHF	TGTGCCAGCAGCCAAGAAGGGCGGACAGGGATAGGGTCACCCCTCCACTTT
TRBD2	TRBV4-3	TRBJ2-1	-	CASSQGAGGSSYNEQFF	TGCGCCAGCAGCCAGGGAGCGGGGGGGAGCTCCTACAATGAGCAGTTCTTC
-	TRBV6-1	TRBJ1-6	-	CASRIMGPTNSPLHF	TGTGCCAGCAGGATAATGGGGCCCACAAATTCACCCCTCCACTTT
-	TRBV27	TRBJ2-2	-	CASSTHTGELFF	TGTGCCAGCAGTACTCACACCGGGGAGCTGTTTTTT
-	TRBV4-2	TRBJ1-6	-	CASSGGAGSGANSPLHF	TGTGCCAGCAGCGGGGGGGCCGGGTCGGGGGCTAATTCACCCCTCCACTTT
TRBD2	TRBV19	TRBJ2-1	-	CASSIGQLAGNNEQFF	TGTGCCAGTAGTATAGGTCAACTAGCGGGTAACAATGAGCAGTTCTTC
TRBD2	TRBV5-1	TRBJ2-3	-	CASSSSGGAPYTQYF	TGCGCCAGCAGCTCTAGCGGGGGGGCCCCTTATACGCAGTATTTT
-	TRBV25-1	TRBJ2-7	-	CASSELGASYEQYF	TGTGCCAGCAGTGAATTGGGCGCCTCCTACGAGCAGTACTTC
TRBD1	TRBV6-6	TRBJ2-1	-	CASSTGDYSYNEQFF	TGTGCCAGCAGTACAGGGGATTACTCCTACAATGAGCAGTTCTTC
TRBD1	TRBV9	TRBJ2-2	-	CASSGAQGSHTGELFF	TGTGCCAGCAGCGGGGCACAGGGGTCCCACACCGGGGAGCTGTTTTTT
TRBD1	TRBV9	TRBJ2-1	-	CASSVLQGDKQFF	TGTGCCAGCAGCGTCTTACAGGGGGATAAGCAGTTCTTC
TRBD2	TRBV30	TRBJ2-3	-	CAWRSSGSWDTQYF	TGTGCCTGGAGGTCTAGCGGGAGCTGGGATACGCAGTATTTT
-	TRBV7-9	TRBJ1-5	-	CASSLQGNQPQHF	TGTGCCAGCAGCCTACAGGGTAATCAGCCCCAGCATTTT
-	TRBV28	TRBJ2-7	once	CASSFNGFYEQYF	TGTGCCAGCAGTTTTAACGGGTTCTACGAGCAGTACTTC
TRBD2	TRBV29-1	TRBJ2-7	-	CSVWTSGRTYEQYF	TGCAGCGTTTGGACTAGCGGGAGAACCTACGAGCAGTACTTC
TRBD1	TRBV27	TRBJ1-2	-	CASSRRTGYGYTF	TGTGCCAGCAGTAGACGGACAGGGTATGGCTACACCTTC
-	TRBV6-5	TRBJ2-1	-	CASSYGQQSDEQFF	TGTGCCAGCAGTTACGGCCAGCAGAGCGATGAGCAGTTCTTC
TRBD2	TRBV25-1	TRBJ2-3	-	CASSSTSGTSTDTQYF	TGTGCCAGCAGTTCTACTAGCGGTACTAGCACAGATACGCAGTATTTT
TRBD2	TRBV25-1	TRBJ2-7	-	CASRTSGANEQYF	TGTGCCAGCCGGACTAGCGGGGCCAACGAGCAGTACTTC
-	TRBV18	TRBJ2-7	-	CASSPEGQRSSYGQYF	TGTGCCAGCTCACCAGAGGGCCAGCGGAGCTCCTACGGGCAGTACTTC
TRBD2	TRBV12-5	TRBJ2-7	-	CASGLGGYEQYF	TGTGCTAGTGGTCTGGGAGGGTACGAGCAGTACTTC
TRBD1	TRBV18	TRBJ1-4	few	CASSPPGQPNEKLFF	TGTGCCAGCTCACCGCCGGGACAGCCGAATGAAAAACTGTTTTTT
TRBD1	TRBV28	TRBJ1-4	once	CASSVPGQGDEKLFF	TGTGCCAGCAGTGTTCCGGGACAGGGCGATGAAAAACTGTTTTTT
-	TRBV7-3	TRBJ2-1	-	CASSLTSITGQFF	TGTGCCAGCAGCTTAACGTCGATCACGGGGCAGTTCTTC
TRBD2	TRBV9	TRBJ2-1	-	CASSVTSGGVSSYNEQFF	TGTGCCAGCAGCGTGACTAGCGGGGGTGTGAGCTCCTACAATGAGCAGTTCTTC
TRBD1	TRBV9	TRBJ2-1	-	CASSAGTGTEQFF	TGTGCCAGCAGCGCCGGGACAGGCACGGAGCAGTTCTTC
TRBD1	TRBV2	TRBJ2-7	-	CASQGGPYEQYF	TGTGCCAGCCAAGGGGGCCCCTACGAGCAGTACTTC
TRBD2	TRBV7-2	TRBJ2-7	-	CASRSTSGGIEQYF	TGTGCCAGCAGGTCGACTAGCGGGGGGATCGAGCAGTACTTC
TRBD2	TRBV6-5	TRBJ2-1	-	CASSYRGGIGNEQFF	TGTGCCAGCAGTTACCGGGGGGGCATAGGTAATGAGCAGTTCTTC
-	TRBV7-2	TRBJ2-1	-	CASSLRGLTYNEQFF	TGTGCCAGCAGCTTAAGGGGACTTACTTACAATGAGCAGTTCTTC
TRBD2	TRBV14	TRBJ2-1	-	CASSPIGGFSNEQFF	TGTGCCAGCAGCCCCATCGGGGGGTTCTCCAATGAGCAGTTCTTC
TRBD1	TRBV19	TRBJ1-1	-	CATRTGAANTEAFF	TGTGCCACCCGGACAGGGGCGGCAAACACTGAAGCTTTCTTT
-	TRBV11-1	TRBJ2-2	-	CASSSWGGLGTGELFF	TGTGCCAGTTCATCTTGGGGAGGCTTGGGCACCGGGGAGCTGTTTTTT
TRBD1	TRBV27	TRBJ2-7	-	CASSFTPPGQGNEQYF	TGTGCCAGCAGTTTCACACCGCCGGGACAGGGCAACGAGCAGTACTTC
TRBD1	TRBV18	TRBJ2-7	-	CASSPRETGLGYEQYF	TGTGCCAGCTCACCAAGGGAGACAGGGTTGGGCTACGAGCAGTACTTC
-	TRBV4-2	TRBJ1-3	-	CASSPGGTSGNTIYF	TGTGCCAGCAGCCCCGGGGGGACCTCTGGAAACACCATATATTTT
TRBD1	TRBV5-8	TRBJ2-7	-	CASSFVGQSYEQYF	TGTGCCAGCAGCTTCGTGGGACAGAGCTACGAGCAGTACTTC
TRBD2	TRBV7-9	TRBJ2-1	-	CASSPGTSGSTYNEQFF	TGTGCCAGCAGCCCAGGGACTAGCGGGAGCACCTACAATGAGCAGTTCTTC
-	TRBV7-3	TRBJ2-5	-	CASSYQRGGVETQYF	TGTGCCAGCAGTTATCAAAGGGGGGGGGTGGAGACCCAGTACTTC
-	TRBV18	TRBJ1-1	-	CASSTGMNTEAFF	TGTGCCAGCTCAACGGGGATGAACACTGAAGCTTTCTTT
TRBD1	TRBV11-3	TRBJ1-1	once	CASSQGGLNTEAFF	TGTGCCAGCAGTCAGGGGGGACTGAACACTGAAGCTTTCTTT
-	TRBV11-2	TRBJ2-7	-	CASSLEGGPAYEQYF	TGTGCCAGCAGCTTAGAGGGGGGTCCAGCCTACGAGCAGTACTTC
-	TRBV28	TRBJ1-4	-	CASSLVTGGVEKLFF	TGTGCCAGCAGTCTTGTAACGGGGGGGGTGGAAAAACTGTTTTTT
TRBD2	TRBV9	TRBJ2-3	-	CASSSGGGMVTDTQYF	TGTGCCAGCAGCTCCGGGGGGGGGATGGTGACAGATACGCAGTATTTT
TRBD1	TRBV5-1	TRBJ2-3	-	CASSWTGSGTDTQYF	TGCGCCAGCAGCTGGACAGGATCGGGCACAGATACGCAGTATTTT
-	TRBV28	TRBJ2-1	-	CASSPLERLIYNEQFF	TGTGCCAGCAGCCCCTTAGAGCGACTGATCTACAATGAGCAGTTCTTC